This entry lists 17 T cell receptor beta chains sequenced from one sample in a study of CD8 T cells in ankylosing spondylitis. Whole-study findings and limits: A TCR beta motif made of 7 to 9 highly homologous variants seemed typical of ankylosing spondylitis blood.

These TCRs are of unknown antigen specificity. TCRdb recomputed calls from the 5' RACE reads with MiXCR, one row per CDR3 protein. The data contain under 850,000 distinct CDR3 sequences, 19% of them seen just once; the ten biggest clones take up around 19%. What was sequenced was blood, either unsorted or a sorted T cell fraction (not recorded which). These receptors came from a male donor with ankylosing spondylitis.

This clonotype was counted a few times. The chain links TRBV7-9 to TRBJ2-1; D is unclear. This CDR3 is 13 amino acids long. The germline gives CDR1 SEHNR, CDR2 FQNEAQ (reference sequence). The V gene lost 4 bases and the J gene lost 13 bases, with 17 bases spanning the gap. CDR3 loop: CASSSPSGTRQFF. CDR3 DNA: TGTGCCAGCAGCTCCCCCTCCGGAACCCGTCAGTTCTTC.

This chain links TRBV20-1 with TRBJ1-2; no clear D. Between the trimmed V and J ends, which lost 3 bases and 2 bases, there was a span of 7 bases. Germline lookup yields CDR1 DFQATT and CDR2 SNEGSKA (reference sequence). The CDR3 runs 12 residues. Here the CDR3 reads CSASEQNYGYTF. The CDR3 coding sequence is TGCAGTGCTAGTGAGCAGAACTATGGCTACACCTTC.

The CDR3 spells CSASPHSGGGDTQYF. The CDR3 bases are TGCAGTGCTAGTCCCCATAGCGGGGGTGGAGATACGCAGTATTTT. J is TRBJ2-3 and V is TRBV20-1; 9 bases are shared with TRBD2. The germline CDR1 and CDR2 sequences are DFQATT and SNEGSKA (reference sequence). The CDR3 loop spans 15 amino acids. Germline trimming cut 3 bases from V and 5 bases from J; bases unmatched to any gene: 9.

This clonotype came up a few times. The chain employs TRBV29-1 and TRBJ1-2; D is unclear. V lost 4 bases, J lost 0 bases, and 12 bases lay in between. Germline values: CDR1 SQVTM, CDR2 ANQGSEA. The CDR3 is made up of 14 amino acids. The CDR3 protein is CSVVSRTANYGYTF. DNA for the CDR3: TGCAGCGTTGTATCGAGAACAGCTAACTATGGCTACACCTTC.

The CDR3 sequence is CASSVQSTGELFF. The CDR3, as DNA: TGTGCCAGCAGCGTCCAGTCCACCGGGGAGCTGTTTTTT. This chain joins TRBV9 and TRBJ2-2, with unresolved D. The CDR3 is 13 residues long. V shed 2 bases and J shed 4 bases, with 6 bases lying between them. In germline, CDR1 is SGDLS, CDR2 YYNGEE.

The chain carries TRBV9 and TRBJ1-2; no definite D call. Trimming shortened V by 5 bases and J by 8 bases, and 19 bases separated the two germline ends. The germline CDR1 and CDR2 sequences are SGDLS and YYNGEE. CDR3 length equals 14 residues. The CDR3 DNA reads TGTGCCAGCAGTTCCTCTTTGGGGTCGGGAGGCTACACCTTC. It is translated as CASSSSLGSGGYTF.

The chain joins TRBV20-1 to TRBJ2-1; no clear D. Germline-derived CDR1 and CDR2 are DFQATT and SNEGSKA (reference sequence). This CDR3 has 14 residues. Trimming pared 5 bases from V and 1 base from J, leaving 12 bases between. As DNA, the CDR3 is TGCAGTGCTGACCCCGAGACTTCCTACAATGAGCAGTTCTTC. It specifies CSADPETSYNEQFF.

This clonotype was detected a few times. The CDR3 sequence: CASSAGPQTEAFF. The CDR3 DNA reads TGTGCCAGCAGTGCAGGACCGCAGACTGAAGCTTTCTTT. The V and J genes are TRBV6-1 and TRBJ1-1; D is ambiguous. CDR3 length equals 13 residues. V was cut by 4 bases and J by 5 bases, with 11 bases left in between. Germline V gene sequence: CDR1 MNHNS, CDR2 SASEGT.

This clonotype has a count of ten or more. V gene TRBV29-1 combines with J gene TRBJ1-1, with D possibly matching TRBD1 (5 bases). This CDR3 is built from 12 residues. Germline loops: CDR1 SQVTM, CDR2 ANQGSEA. Trimming left V 6 bases short and J 1 base short, with 9 bases between. The CDR3 region is CSVRTGNTEAFF. In DNA, the CDR3 is TGCAGCGTCCGAACAGGGAACACTGAAGCTTTCTTT.

This clonotype was observed a few times. This chain uses TRBV11-2 with TRBJ2-5, with 10 bases identical to TRBD2. V lost 2 bases to trimming and J lost 2 bases; unmatched junction nucleotides: 11. Looked up from germline, CDR1 is SGHAT and CDR2 is FQNNGV. This CDR3 is 18 amino acids long. CDR3 sequence (DNA): TGTGCCAGCAGCTTACGGGTCCCGGGACTAGCGAATCAAGAGACCCAGTACTTC. It specifies CASSLRVPGLANQETQYF. Full variable domain (remainder filled in from reference TRBV11-2 and TRBJ2-5): EAGVAQSPRYKIIEKRQSVAFWCNPISGHATLYWYQQILGQGPKLLIQFQNNGVVDDSQLPKDRFSAERLKGVDSTLKIQPAKLEDSAVYLCASSLRVPGLANQETQYFGPGTRLLVL.

The gene calls are TRBV12-3 or TRBV12-4 and TRBJ2-3; 11 nucleotides agree with TRBD2. The CDR3 runs to 17 residues. Trimming took 8 bases from V and 2 from J; bases not matched to a gene: 12. The CDR3 DNA sequence: TGTGCCAGCTCCCCTGAGCGACTAGCGGGGCTCACAGATACGCAGTATTTT. This sequence encodes CASSPERLAGLTDTQYF.

This clonotype was detected a few times. This sequence joins TRBV5-6 and TRBJ1-1; possible D gene TRBD1, 6 bases. This CDR3 spans 16 amino acids. V was shortened by 2 bases and J by 4 bases, with 18 bases between the two germline ends. Germline CDR1 and CDR2: SGHDT and YYEEEE. This CDR3 reads CASSFVLRGGGTEAFF. Here the CDR3 DNA reads TGTGCCAGCAGCTTTGTCTTACGCGGAGGGGGCACTGAAGCTTTCTTT.

The J gene is TRBJ2-3, the V gene TRBV15; possibly TRBD2 for D (8 bases). V was cut by 5 bases and J by 7 bases, with 31 bases left in between. Germline V gives CDR1 LNHNV, CDR2 YYDKDF (reference sequence). This CDR3 comprises 19 residues. CDR3 residues: CATSVQGVLREGSGNTQYF. Written as DNA, the CDR3 is TGTGCCACCAGCGTCCAGGGGGTACTACGGGAGGGTTCTGGAAATACGCAGTATTTT.

This clonotype was seen a few times. The V and J genes are TRBV2 and TRBJ2-5, with D tentatively TRBD2 (5 bases). Trimming left V 6 bases short and J 0 bases short, with 20 bases between. Germline-derived CDR1 and CDR2 are SNHLY and FYNNEI. This CDR3 is built from 17 residues. The CDR3 region is CASSPIQSPTNQETQYF. The CDR3 DNA reads as TGTGCCAGCAGCCCTATACAATCTCCGACTAACCAAGAGACCCAGTACTTC.

This clonotype was counted only a few times. Compared with germline, one end of the junction differs, possibly owing to a read error. The V gene is TRBV10-3, the J gene TRBJ2-1; D uncertain. The CDR3 consists of 11 residues. The germline V gene encodes CDR1 ENHRY and CDR2 SYGVKD. The CDR3 DNA reads TGTGCCATCTCCTCCTCCAATGAGCAGTTCTTC. This gives the protein CAISSSNEQFF.

This clonotype has a handful of counts. The chain employs TRBV5-5 and TRBJ2-3, with a weak D call TRBD1 (6 bases). Trimming took 0 bases from V and 4 from J, leaving 12 bases between them. Germline V gene lookup returns CDR1 SGHKS and CDR2 YYEKEE (reference sequence). This CDR3 has 15 residues. For the CDR3, the DNA is TGTGCCAGCAGCTTGGTGGGGGCTGTCCCAGATACGCAGTATTTT. It codes for CASSLVGAVPDTQYF. The whole variable domain, filled in from reference TRBV5-5 and TRBJ2-3, reads DAGVTQSPTHLIKTRGQQVTLRCSPISGHKSVSWYQQVLGQGPQFIFQYYEKEERGRGNFPDRFSARQFPNYSSELNVNALLLGDSALYLCASSLVGAVPDTQYFGPGTRLTVL.

As for this clonotype: Being one base from a much bigger clone, this may be a read error. The V gene is TRBV28, the J gene TRBJ2-1, with D hard to call. This CDR3 has 15 residues. Per the germline V gene, CDR1 is MDHEN and CDR2 is SYDVKM. The CDR3 DNA reads TGTGCCAGCAGTTTCGCTCCTGTCTCCTACAATGAGCTGTTCTTC. Amino acids: CASSFAPVSYNELFF.